The T cell receptor beta chain described here comes from a study of a mutant IDH1 vaccine in newly diagnosed glioma. This clone came up once. Its antigen remains unidentified. As for time point: week 47, end of study. Every vaccine dose comprised 300 ug of mutant IDH1 20-mer peptide plus topical imiquimod. Sequencing used immunoSEQ multiplex PCR; TCRdb keeps in-frame clones, though not all of them. The data contain about 35,000 clones, roughly 89% of them seen just once; the ten biggest clones take up 12%. This material consisted of PBMCs, taken from a glioma patient whose treatment included an IDH1 peptide vaccine. The receptor was derived from a woman in her twenties or thirties with glioma.

The CDR3: CASLSTSYTEAFF. The DNA for the CDR3 is TGTGCCAGCCTTTCGACGAGTTACACTGAAGCTTTCTTT. V is TRBV5-6 and J is TRBJ1-1; D is ambiguous. Germline values: CDR1 SGHDT, CDR2 YYEEEE. The CDR3 extends over 13 amino acids. Trimming removed 7 bases at V and 3 bases at J, with 13 bases between.